The next 18 T cell receptor beta chains were all read from a single sample in a study of cytomegalovirus exposure and HLA in healthy donors. 60 Vbeta and 13 Jbeta primers were used in PCR. Using immunoSEQ multiplex PCR, the repertoire was profiled, and TCRdb retains in-frame clones only, with some absent. The sample shows 90,000 to 110,000 clones, around 70% of them seen only once. The sample comprised PBMCs. The receptors were gathered from an older woman in good health and CMV-seropositive.

The chain recombines TRBV20-1 with TRBJ1-1, with no clear D. From germline, CDR1 is DFQATT and CDR2 SNEGSKA (reference sequence). The CDR3 sequence is 11 residues long. The V gene lost 3 bases and the J gene lost 6 bases, with 8 bases spanning the gap. CDR3 in amino acids: CSARLFSEAFF. In nucleotides, the CDR3 is TGCAGTGCTAGGTTATTCTCTGAAGCTTTCTTT.

DNA of the CDR3: TGTGCCAGCCAAACGAGTGGGGGGATGAACACTGAAGCTTTCTTT. This codes for CASQTSGGMNTEAFF. This chain uses TRBV7-9 with TRBJ1-1, with a weak D call TRBD1 (5 bases). The CDR3 extends over 15 amino acids. Trimming stripped 8 bases from V and 0 bases from J, with 16 bases between. From germline, CDR1 is SEHNR and CDR2 FQNEAQ (reference sequence).

This chain uses TRBV30 with TRBJ2-3; 7 bases fit TRBD2. The CDR3 consists of 13 residues. The junction had 7 bases not matched to a gene; V was cut back by 6 bases and J by 4 bases. Germline CDR1 is GTSNPN and CDR2 is SVGIG (reference sequence). CDR3: CACGGGGADTQYF. CDR3 coding DNA: TGTGCCTGTGGGGGGGGTGGAGCAGATACGCAGTATTTT.

The chain is built from TRBV4-2 and TRBJ1-1; 8 bases fit TRBD1. The CDR3 is made up of 15 amino acids. The V gene's germline CDR1 is LGHNA and CDR2 YNFKEQ. The V segment lost 0 bases and the J segment 6 bases; nucleotides outside the gene matches: 6. Here the CDR3 reads CASSQEQGVGAEAFF. The CDR3 DNA is TGTGCCAGCAGCCAAGAACAGGGGGTGGGCGCTGAAGCTTTCTTT.

Only a few counts were recorded for this clone. The chain links TRBV28 to TRBJ2-5; 7 nucleotides match TRBD1. CDR1 and CDR2 from the germline V gene are MDHEN and SYDVKM. The V and J ends lost 4 bases and 2 bases, in that order; junction bases with no gene match: 1. The CDR3 has 13 residues. The CDR3 bases are TGTGCCAGCAGTTGGGACAGACAAGAGACCCAGTACTTC. Translated: CASSWDRQETQYF.

This chain links TRBV7-9 with TRBJ1-3; D may be TRBD1 (5 bases). There are 15 residues in the CDR3. In germline, CDR1 is SEHNR, CDR2 FQNEAQ (reference sequence). V was trimmed by 5 bases and J by 4 bases, leaving 15 bases between them. The CDR3 DNA reads TGTGCCAGCAGCCCCCCGACAGTGCGCGGAAACACCATATATTTT. Amino acid sequence: CASSPPTVRGNTIYF. The full variable domain, rest sourced from reference TRBV7-9 and TRBJ1-3, is DTGVSQNPRHKITKRGQNVTFRCDPISEHNRLYWYRQTLGQGPEFLTYFQNEAQLEKSRLLSDRFSAERPKGSFSTLEIQRTEQGDSAMYLCASSPPTVRGNTIYFGEGSWLTVV.

The V call is TRBV5-1, the J call TRBJ2-7; perhaps TRBD1 as D (5 bases). The CDR3 is made up of 13 amino acids. The V gene lost 0 bases and the J gene lost 6 bases, with 10 bases spanning the gap. Looked up from germline, CDR1 is SGHRS and CDR2 is YFSETQ. The CDR3 here is CASSLESGFEQYF. The CDR3 coding sequence is TGCGCCAGCAGCTTGGAATCAGGGTTCGAGCAGTACTTC.

The chain has TRBV7-8 and TRBJ1-3; no clear D. The V gene's germline CDR1 is SGHVS and CDR2 FQNEAQ. This CDR3 is built from 13 residues. Deletions cut 5 bases from V and 3 bases from J, with 8 bases between. The CDR3 is CASSQTVGNTIYF. The CDR3 DNA sequence: TGTGCCAGCAGCCAAACGGTTGGAAACACCATATATTTT. The variable domain in full, completed from reference TRBV7-8 and TRBJ1-3, reads GAGVSQSPRYKVAKRGQDVALRCDPISGHVSLFWYQQALGQGPEFLTYFQNEAQLDKSGLPSDRFFAERPEGSVSTLKIQRTQQEDSAVYLCASSQTVGNTIYFGEGSWLTVV.

This chain joins TRBV7-6 and TRBJ2-3; a weak D match, TRBD1 (6 bases). The CDR3 consists of 13 residues. The V end was cut by 1 base, the J end by 6 bases, with 8 bases between. The germline V gene has CDR1 SGHVS and CDR2 FNYEAQ. Here the CDR3 DNA reads TGTGCCAGCAGCTTAGGGGGGCGGGATACGCAGTATTTT. It codes for CASSLGGRDTQYF.

The chain employs TRBV7-2 and TRBJ2-2; D unresolved. The CDR3 loop spans 13 amino acids. Deletions cut 3 bases from V and 6 bases from J, with 8 bases between. Germline lookup yields CDR1 SGHTA and CDR2 FQGNSA. CDR3 coding DNA: TGTGCCAGCAGCTTGCGAGTGGCCGGGGAGCTGTTTTTT. This gives the protein CASSLRVAGELFF.

CDR3 sequence: CASRRQGDNSPLHF. As DNA, the CDR3 is TGTGCCAGCAGAAGACAGGGGGATAATTCACCCCTCCACTTT. This chain joins TRBV2 and TRBJ1-6; TRBD1 aligns across 9 bases. CDR1 SNHLY and CDR2 FYNNEI come from the germline V gene. The CDR3 is made up of 14 amino acids. Germline trimming cut 6 bases from V and 5 bases from J; bases unmatched to any gene: 2.

This sequence joins TRBV4-1 and TRBJ2-5; D gene unclear. The CDR3 runs to 15 residues. Trimming stripped 0 bases from V and 4 bases from J, with 12 bases between. Germline V gene data show CDR1 as MGHRA and CDR2 as YSYEKL. The DNA for the CDR3 is TGCGCCAGCAGCCAAGATCGAGGTGTCCCAGAGACCCAGTACTTC. It specifies CASSQDRGVPETQYF.

This clone was counted a few times. V is TRBV30 and J is TRBJ1-4; 8 bases are shared with TRBD1. The germline V gene encodes CDR1 GTSNPN and CDR2 SVGIG (reference sequence). V trimming: 0 bases; J trimming: 5 bases; junction bases outside the gene matches: 17. This CDR3 comprises 19 residues. CDR3 region: CAWSVRGRGRFGDNEKLFF. CDR3 coding DNA: TGTGCCTGGAGTGTACGGGGCAGGGGGCGTTTTGGGGACAATGAAAAACTGTTTTTT.

In its sample, this clone was seen a few times. The rearrangement uses TRBV2 and TRBJ2-6; D remains ambiguous. The CDR3 totals 12 residues. The germline V gene has CDR1 SNHLY and CDR2 FYNNEI. V gave up 6 bases and J gave up 11 bases, with 11 bases separating them. CDR3 DNA sequence: TGTGCCAGCAGGTCCAACGACTACGTCCTGACTTTC. This encodes CASRSNDYVLTF.

The chain has TRBV19 and TRBJ2-5; possibly TRBD1 for D (5 bases). Germline V gene lookup returns CDR1 LNHDA and CDR2 SQIVND (reference sequence). The CDR3 runs to 14 residues. Trimming cost V 5 bases and J 2 bases, with 12 bases left between them. The chain's CDR3 is CASSFQGIQETQYF. CDR3 sequence (DNA): TGTGCCAGTAGTTTCCAGGGAATTCAAGAGACCCAGTACTTC.

The chain links TRBV5-1 to TRBJ2-7; TRBD1 matches at 11 bases. The CDR3 covers 15 residues. Germline-derived CDR1 and CDR2 are SGHRS and YFSETQ. After removal of 4 bases from V and 3 bases from J, the junction contained 6 bases not matched to a gene. As DNA, the CDR3 is TGCGCCAGCAGCAACGGGACAGGGGGGCTCTACGAGCAGTACTTC. It specifies CASSNGTGGLYEQYF.

The sample holds a few counts of this clone. The genes are TRBV19 and TRBJ1-2; perhaps TRBD1 as D (6 bases). CDR3 length: 14 residues. V was shortened by 4 bases and J by 2 bases, with 11 bases between the two germline ends. CDR1 and CDR2 (germline): LNHDA, SQIVND (reference sequence). CDR3 sequence (DNA): TGTGCCAGTAGTACCGGACAGTTCAACTATGGCTACACCTTC. It codes for CASSTGQFNYGYTF.

The chain employs TRBV19 and TRBJ2-3; TRBD1 aligns across 9 bases. CDR3 length equals 15 residues. V lost 5 bases to trimming and J lost 1 base; unmatched junction nucleotides: 4. The V gene's germline CDR1 is LNHDA and CDR2 SQIVND (reference sequence). The CDR3 DNA reads as TGTGCCAGTAGTCAACAGGGGGCGCGCACAGATACGCAGTATTTT. This codes for CASSQQGARTDTQYF.